The 20 T cell receptor beta chains presented below share a single source sample, sequenced in a study of cytomegalovirus exposure and HLA in healthy donors. The PCR made use of 60 Vbeta and 13 Jbeta primers. TCRdb's copy holds only in-frame clones and misses some; the assay was immunoSEQ multiplex PCR. The profile shows about 110,000 clones, approximately 58% of them singletons. Specimen: PBMCs. The receptors here all came from a woman aged 25-40 years in good health and CMV-seronegative.

This clone was found a few times. The J gene is TRBJ1-1, the V gene TRBV18; 11 nucleotides line up with TRBD1. CDR3 length: 16 residues. From germline, CDR1 is KGHSH and CDR2 LQKENI. Germline trimming cut 3 bases from V and 0 bases from J; bases unmatched to any gene: 3. CDR3 bases: TGTGCCAGCTCACCCGGACAGGGGGCAATGAACACTGAAGCTTTCTTT. As protein: CASSPGQGAMNTEAFF. The variable domain in full, completed from reference TRBV18 and TRBJ1-1, reads NAGVMQNPRHLVRRRGQEARLRCSPMKGHSHVYWYRQLPEEGLKFMVYLQKENIIDESGMPKERFSAEFPKEGPSILRIQQVVRGDSAAYFCASSPGQGAMNTEAFFGQGTRLTVV.

The CDR3 region has the DNA TGCGCCAGCAGCCAAGATTTGACAGGGGGCTCTGGAAACACCATATATTTT. As protein: CASSQDLTGGSGNTIYF. The chain uses TRBV4-1 and TRBJ1-3; TRBD1 matches at 9 bases. Per the germline V gene, CDR1 is MGHRA and CDR2 is YSYEKL. The junction had 3 bases not matched to a gene; V was cut back by 0 bases and J by 0 bases. CDR3 length: 17 residues.

The rearrangement joins TRBV6-1 to TRBJ2-2, with a weak D call TRBD2 (6 bases). The CDR3 covers 15 residues. Germline lookup yields CDR1 MNHNS and CDR2 SASEGT. Trimming stripped 2 bases from V and 7 bases from J, with 14 bases between. CDR3 in amino acids: CASSEISGDIGELFF. The CDR3 DNA reads as TGTGCCAGCAGTGAAATTTCGGGGGATATCGGGGAGCTGTTTTTT.

The chain joins TRBV7-8 to TRBJ2-7; possible D gene TRBD2, 5 bases. The CDR3 is 15 amino acids. Trimming took off 5 bases at V and 0 bases at J, with 14 bases between the two ends. Germline V gene sequence: CDR1 SGHVS, CDR2 FQNEAQ. CDR3 DNA sequence: TGTGCCAGCAGCCCCCGGTGGGAGCGCTCCTACGAGCAGTACTTC. Translating it yields CASSPRWERSYEQYF. Full variable domain (missing parts from reference TRBV7-8 and TRBJ2-7): GAGVSQSPRYKVAKRGQDVALRCDPISGHVSLFWYQQALGQGPEFLTYFQNEAQLDKSGLPSDRFFAERPEGSVSTLKIQRTQQEDSAVYLCASSPRWERSYEQYFGPGTRLTVT.

The genes are TRBV18 and TRBJ2-5; TRBD1 is a possible D gene (5 bases). Germline V gene sequence: CDR1 KGHSH, CDR2 LQKENI. Trimming shortened V by 3 bases and J by 2 bases, and 10 bases separated the two germline ends. This CDR3 spans 14 amino acids. CDR3 loop: CASSPRAGQETQYF. The CDR3 DNA reads as TGTGCCAGCTCACCCAGGGCAGGACAAGAGACCCAGTACTTC.

The V call is TRBV2, the J call TRBJ1-1; D is possibly TRBD1 (6 bases). There are 14 residues in the CDR3. V dropped 4 bases and J dropped 4 bases, with 13 bases sitting between them. Germline V gives CDR1 SNHLY, CDR2 FYNNEI. CDR3 loop: CASSAGRGSTEAFF. CDR3 bases: TGTGCCAGCAGTGCAGGTAGGGGGTCCACTGAAGCTTTCTTT. The whole variable domain, remainder taken from reference TRBV2 and TRBJ1-1, is EPEVTQTPSHQVTQMGQEVILRCVPISNHLYFYWYRQILGQKVEFLVSFYNNEISEKSEIFDDQFSVERPDGSNFTLKIRSTKLEDSAMYFCASSAGRGSTEAFFGQGTRLTVV.

The chain joins TRBV30 to TRBJ2-5; TRBD2 aligns across 10 bases. Per the germline V gene, CDR1 is GTSNPN and CDR2 is SVGIG (reference sequence). V lost 3 bases to trimming and J lost 5 bases; unmatched junction nucleotides: 6. The CDR3 totals 14 residues. CDR3 residues: CAWSPGLAVETQYF. DNA for the CDR3: TGTGCCTGGAGCCCCGGACTAGCGGTCGAGACCCAGTACTTC.

V and J are TRBV28 and TRBJ1-2; no definite D call. The ends were cut back, 5 bases at V and 4 bases at J, with 11 bases in the middle. The germline V gene has CDR1 MDHEN and CDR2 SYDVKM. The CDR3 loop spans 13 amino acids. The CDR3 nucleotides read TGTGCCAGCAGTCCGCCAACGAGCTATGGCTACACCTTC. Protein product: CASSPPTSYGYTF.

V usage is TRBV29-1 and J usage is TRBJ2-1; the match to TRBD2 covers 10 bases. The length of the CDR3 is 14 residues. J gave up 4 bases and V 5 bases, and 5 bases lay outside the gene matches. CDR1 is SQVTM, CDR2 ANQGSEA, per germline. CDR3 region: CSVRGTSVYNEQFF. In DNA form, the CDR3 reads TGCAGCGTTCGAGGGACTAGCGTTTACAATGAGCAGTTCTTC.

This clone has just a few counts. V gene TRBV11-2 combines with J gene TRBJ1-2, with a weak D call TRBD1 (6 bases). This CDR3 spans 13 amino acids. Germline V gene lookup returns CDR1 SGHAT and CDR2 FQNNGV. V was shortened by 6 bases and J by 7 bases, with 15 bases between the two germline ends. The CDR3 reads CASSQQGEVGYTF. CDR3 DNA: TGTGCCAGCAGTCAACAGGGAGAAGTTGGCTACACCTTC.

This clone came up once. This chain links TRBV14 with TRBJ1-1; 10 bases map to TRBD1. CDR1 and CDR2 (germline): SGHDN, FVKESK. J gave up 6 bases and V 4 bases, and 5 bases lay outside the gene matches. The CDR3 is 14 amino acids. The CDR3 protein is CASSRWDRGAEAFF. Written as DNA, the CDR3 is TGTGCCAGCAGCCGATGGGACAGGGGAGCTGAAGCTTTCTTT. Full variable domain (outside the CDR3, taken from reference TRBV14 and TRBJ1-1): EAGVTQFPSHSVIEKGQTVTLRCDPISGHDNLYWYRRVMGKEIKFLLHFVKESKQDESGMPNNRFLAERTGGTYSTLKVQPAELEDSGVYFCASSRWDRGAEAFFGQGTRLTVV.

The V call is TRBV18, the J call TRBJ2-6; possible D gene TRBD2, 5 bases. This CDR3 is 15 amino acids long. The V gene lost 3 bases and the J gene lost 4 bases, with 10 bases spanning the gap. Germline V gene data show CDR1 as KGHSH and CDR2 as LQKENI. The DNA of the CDR3 is TGTGCCAGCTCACCGTCGGGGTACGGGGCCAACGTCCTGACTTTC. As protein: CASSPSGYGANVLTF.

The sample holds a few counts of this clone. This sample includes further DNA sequences coding for the same CDR3. The rearrangement joins TRBV5-8 to TRBJ2-7, with D perhaps TRBD1 (6 bases). Trimming removed 2 bases at V and 0 bases at J, with 6 bases between. Germline values: CDR1 SGHTS, CDR2 YDEGEE. The CDR3 has 13 amino acids. In nucleotides, the CDR3 is TGTGCCAGCAGCTTACAGGGCTCCTACGAGCAGTACTTC. Translated: CASSLQGSYEQYF.

This sequence joins TRBV4-1 and TRBJ2-5, with D tentatively TRBD1 (5 bases). Judging by the DNA end, TRBJ2-7 fits better; the J call may be wrong. Germline V CDR1 and CDR2: MGHRA, YSYEKL. The length of the CDR3 is 17 residues. This CDR3 reads CASSQVSVGASSYEQYF. In DNA, the CDR3 is TGCGCCAGCAGCCAAGTTTCGGTAGGGGCCAGCTCCTACGAGCAGTACTTC.

V is TRBV11-2 and J is TRBJ2-3; 8 bases align to TRBD2. Germline CDR1 SGHAT, CDR2 FQNNGV. The CDR3 spans 15 residues. Trimming took 1 base from V and 4 from J; bases not matched to a gene: 4. This CDR3 is CASSLVSGEADTQYF. The CDR3 region has the DNA TGTGCCAGCAGCTTAGTTAGCGGGGAGGCAGATACGCAGTATTTT.

The chain links TRBV10-1 to TRBJ2-7; the match to TRBD2 covers 10 bases. There are 17 residues in the CDR3. With 3 bases clipped from V and 4 bases from J, the junction kept 12 bases outside the gene matches. Per the germline V gene, CDR1 is WNHNN and CDR2 is SYGVQD (reference sequence). Here the CDR3 reads CASSDGGASGRLYEQYF. The CDR3 coding sequence is TGCGCCAGCAGTGACGGGGGGGCTAGCGGGAGACTGTACGAGCAGTACTTC.

This clone has just one count. The chain is built from TRBV6-1 and TRBJ2-1; 15 bases match TRBD2. Germline V lookup: CDR1 MNHNS, CDR2 SASEGT. Trimming at V came to 2 bases and at J to 4 bases, leaving 6 bases not matched to a gene. CDR3 length equals 18 residues. The CDR3 loop is CASSERGTSGRYYNEQFF. CDR3 in DNA: TGTGCCAGCAGTGAACGGGGGACTAGCGGGAGGTATTACAATGAGCAGTTCTTC.

The chain is built from TRBV18 and TRBJ1-4; weak D call: TRBD1 (5 bases). The CDR3 totals 14 residues. Trimming removed 6 bases from V and 3 bases from J, with 11 bases in between. Germline CDR1 and CDR2: KGHSH and LQKENI. This CDR3 reads CASSAGSANEKLFF. CDR3 bases: TGTGCCAGCTCGGCAGGGTCAGCTAATGAAAAACTGTTTTTT.

This rearrangement joins TRBV5-1 to TRBJ2-2, with 7 positions matching TRBD1. After removal of 5 bases from V and 5 bases from J, the junction contained 9 bases not matched to a gene. Germline CDR1 is SGHRS and CDR2 is YFSETQ. The CDR3 totals 15 residues. The chain's CDR3 is CASRLTGSITGELFF. The CDR3, as DNA: TGCGCCAGCAGGTTGACAGGGAGTATTACCGGGGAGCTGTTTTTT.

This clone was counted a few times. The chain combines TRBV29-1 with TRBJ2-2, with TRBD1 matching over 8 bases. V dropped 6 bases and J dropped 4; count of bases not matched to a gene: 7. Germline assignment: CDR1 SQVTM and CDR2 ANQGSEA. This CDR3 is built from 14 residues. CDR3 in amino acids: CSVKGQVLTGELFF. The DNA for the CDR3 is TGCAGCGTAAAGGGACAGGTCCTCACCGGGGAGCTGTTTTTT.